This record concerns one T cell receptor (beta chain) sequence. The data originate from a study of neoadjuvant anti-PD-1 for oral cavity cancer. For the study at large: Patients without progression received a fourth nivolumab dose around day 43, then surgical resection on days 50-56.

Blood libraries mostly used roughly 500 ng genomic DNA, six replicates each. Some clones are missing from TCRdb's copy, which holds only in-frame ones; the method was immunoSEQ multiplex PCR. The sample holds around 31,000 clones, just under 90% seen once. V lost 4 bases, J lost 7 bases, and 9 bases stayed unmatched. Germline CDR1 SGHAT, CDR2 FQNNGV. The CDR3 length is 15 residues. PBMCs were not maintained or expanded in culture before analysis. The rearrangement joins TRBV11-2 to TRBJ2-1, with 8 bases aligning to TRBD2. This receptor was identified in a person aged 35-79 years with oral cavity squamous cell carcinoma. Material: PBMCs, obtained before nivolumab (anti-PD-1) treatment. CDR3 protein: CASSSAGGGINEQFF. CDR3 nucleotide sequence: TGTGCCAGCAGCTCCGCCGGGGGGGGCATTAATGAGCAGTTCTTC.